The 19 T cell receptor beta chains presented below share a single source sample, sequenced in a study of glioma-infiltrating T cells. TCR alpha and beta CDR3 regions were amplified from RNA using iRepertoire nested multiplex PCR. MiXCR was run by TCRdb on the multiplex PCR reads, yielding one entry per CDR3 protein. Among approximately 110,000 distinct CDR3 sequences listed, approximately 25% were seen once. Sequenced sample: glioma tissue, nonneoplastic brain tissue, or PBMCs (not recorded which). These receptors all stem from a human donor with low-grade glioma or glioblastoma, undergoing nonglioma brain surgery, or in good health (not recorded which).

Ten or more counts support this clonotype. V gene TRBV20-1 combines with J gene TRBJ2-7; 10 positions agree with TRBD2. With V trimmed by 2 bases and J by 3 bases, 1 base remained unmatched. The CDR3 extends over 13 amino acids. Germline CDR1 reads DFQATT; CDR2 reads SNEGSKA (reference sequence). The CDR3 protein is CSARLAGVYEQYF. The CDR3 bases are TGCAGTGCTAGACTAGCGGGAGTCTACGAGCAGTACTTC.

This clonotype showed up many times. This chain links TRBV4-1 with TRBJ1-2; no reliable D call. This CDR3 is 14 amino acids long. Germline CDR1 is MGHRA and CDR2 is YSYEKL. Trimming left V 1 base short and J 4 bases short, with 10 bases between. CDR3 sequence (DNA): TGCGCCAGCAGCCAAGTCCACAGCGCCTATGGCTACACCTTC. Its translation: CASSQVHSAYGYTF.

This clonotype has more than one count but fewer than ten. The chain carries TRBV10-3 and TRBJ1-1, with D maybe TRBD1 (6 bases). CDR1 is ENHRY and CDR2 is SYGVKD in the germline V gene. The ends were cut back, 2 bases at V and 7 bases at J, with 14 bases in the middle. The CDR3 contains 14 residues. CDR3 in amino acids: CAISEVGAQDEAFF. The DNA of the CDR3 is TGTGCCATCAGTGAGGTGGGGGCGCAGGATGAAGCTTTCTTT.

Concerning this clonotype: A much larger clone differs from this one at a single base, so this may be a read error. The rearrangement joins TRBV12-3 or TRBV12-4 to TRBJ1-2; D remains unclear. The length of the CDR3 is 13 residues. Trimming took off 5 bases at V and 4 bases at J, with 11 bases between the two ends. CDR3: CASSPVVLYGYTF. The CDR3 DNA is TGTGCCAGCAGTCCTGTGGTCCTCTATGGCTACACCTTC.

This chain links TRBV6-1 with TRBJ2-3; 10 nucleotides agree with TRBD1. This CDR3 comprises 15 residues. Germline CDR1 MNHNS, CDR2 SASEGT. After removal of 7 bases from V and 4 bases from J, the junction contained 8 bases not matched to a gene. This CDR3 is CASTQGTGAADTQYF. The CDR3 DNA is TGTGCCAGCACCCAAGGGACAGGGGCCGCAGATACGCAGTATTTT.

A remark on this clonotype: One junction end disagrees with the germline gene, perhaps due to a read error. This chain uses TRBV6-2 or TRBV6-3 with TRBJ2-7; tentative D call: TRBD2 (6 bases). The germline V gene has CDR1 MNHEY and CDR2 SVGEGT. CDR3 size: 14 residues. DNA for the CDR3: TGTGGCAGCGATAGACGGGACTCCTCCTACAAGCAGTACTTC. This codes for CGSDRRDSSYKQYF.

In its sample, this clonotype was seen many times. The V call is TRBV5-1, the J call TRBJ2-5, with D possibly matching TRBD1 (6 bases). Germline assignment: CDR1 SGHRS and CDR2 YFSETQ. The CDR3 runs 16 residues. The germline V and J ends were trimmed by 0 bases and 4 bases, with 16 bases remaining between them. The CDR3 protein is CASSLAPGQPVETQYF. The CDR3 nucleotides read TGCGCCAGCAGCTTGGCCCCGGGACAACCCGTAGAGACCCAGTACTTC.

This clonotype was counted many times. The rearrangement links TRBV20-1 to TRBJ1-1, with 9 positions matching TRBD1. V trimming: 8 bases; J trimming: 3 bases; junction bases outside the gene matches: 4. In germline, CDR1 is DFQATT, CDR2 SNEGSKA (reference sequence). The CDR3 consists of 12 residues. In nucleotides, the CDR3 is TGCAGTACAGACAGGGGGGACACTGAAGCTTTCTTT. It codes for CSTDRGDTEAFF.

Only a few counts were recorded for this clonotype. The genes are TRBV30 and TRBJ2-3; D is unresolved. The CDR3 runs to 12 residues. Germline lookup yields CDR1 GTSNPN and CDR2 SVGIG (reference sequence). The germline V and J ends were trimmed by 5 bases and 4 bases, with 10 bases remaining between them. CDR3 sequence (DNA): TGTGCCTGGTCCCGTGGGGCAGATACGCAGTATTTT. Its translation: CAWSRGADTQYF.

Many counts were recorded for this clonotype. The V gene is TRBV4-3, the J gene TRBJ2-7, with a tentative D call TRBD2 (5 bases). V lost 6 bases, J lost 0 bases, and 15 bases lay in between. The length of the CDR3 is 15 residues. CDR1 is LGHNA and CDR2 is YSLEER in the germline V gene. CDR3 sequence reads: CASSLGSESSYEQYF. The CDR3 DNA follows: TGCGCCAGCAGTTTGGGGAGCGAGAGCTCCTACGAGCAGTACTTC.

The genes are TRBV2 and TRBJ2-7, with TRBD1 matching 9 bases. V trimming: 6 bases; J trimming: 1 base; junction bases outside the gene matches: 7. In germline, CDR1 is SNHLY, CDR2 FYNNEI. This CDR3 contains 15 residues. The CDR3: CASSGQGSRSYEQYF. CDR3 nucleotide sequence: TGTGCCAGCAGCGGACAGGGGAGTAGATCCTACGAGCAGTACTTC.

This clonotype was seen repeatedly, ten times or more. This sequence joins TRBV20-1 and TRBJ2-7, with D possibly being TRBD2 (6 bases). The CDR3 runs 14 residues. CDR1 and CDR2 (germline): DFQATT, SNEGSKA (reference sequence). V dropped 5 bases and J dropped 2 bases, with 16 bases sitting between them. CDR3 in amino acids: CSALQAGRTYEQYF. CDR3 in DNA: TGCAGTGCTTTACAAGCGGGCCGTACCTACGAGCAGTACTTC.

This clonotype was recorded at least ten times. The V call is TRBV20-1, the J call TRBJ2-7; 8 nucleotides agree with TRBD2. With 6 bases clipped from V and 3 bases from J, the junction kept 1 base outside the gene matches. CDR3 length: 11 residues. CDR1 and CDR2 from the germline V gene are DFQATT and SNEGSKA (reference sequence). The DNA for the CDR3 is TGCAGTGCCGGGACTAGCTACGAGCAGTACTTC. Amino acids: CSAGTSYEQYF.

This clonotype has a count of ten or more. V usage is TRBV5-1 and J usage is TRBJ2-7; 8 bases are shared with TRBD1. CDR1 SGHRS and CDR2 YFSETQ come from the germline V gene. This CDR3 region has 15 residues. The V and J ends lost 3 bases and 6 bases, in that order; junction bases with no gene match: 11. CDR3 sequence reads: CASSYKRTGLSEQYF. DNA for the CDR3: TGCGCCAGCAGCTACAAAAGGACAGGGCTGAGCGAGCAGTACTTC. The whole variable domain, filled in from reference TRBV5-1 and TRBJ2-7, reads KAGVTQTPRYLIKTRGQQVTLSCSPISGHRSVSWYQQTPGQGLQFLFEYFSETQRNKGNFPGRFSGRQFSNSRSEMNVSTLELGDSALYLCASSYKRTGLSEQYFGPGTRLTVT.

This clonotype was detected many times. This sequence joins TRBV29-1 and TRBJ2-1; TRBD1 matches 8 bases. CDR1 and CDR2 from the germline V gene are SQVTM and ANQGSEA. The CDR3 extends over 13 amino acids. The V and J ends lost 3 bases and 9 bases, in that order; junction bases with no gene match: 7. The CDR3 DNA sequence: TGCAGCGTTGACAGGGGGCGCGTCGGTGAGCAGTTCTTC. Translated, it gives CSVDRGRVGEQFF.

This clonotype showed up many times. This chain connects TRBV4-3 to TRBJ2-3, with 7 bases fitting TRBD2. Germline V lookup: CDR1 LGHNA, CDR2 YSLEER. J lost 5 bases, V lost 0 bases, and 5 bases had no gene match. The CDR3 has 15 residues. Written as DNA, the CDR3 is TGCGCCAGCAGCCAAGACGCTGGGAGGGGAGATACGCAGTATTTT. This gives the protein CASSQDAGRGDTQYF.

This clonotype was seen just once. A much larger clone lies a single base off, so this may be a read error. The chain combines TRBV3-1 with TRBJ1-6; D possibly corresponds to TRBD1 (5 bases). Germline V gene data show CDR1 as LGHDT and CDR2 as YNNKEL (reference sequence). Deletions cut 5 bases from V and 8 bases from J, with 19 bases between. The CDR3 covers 16 residues. For the CDR3, the DNA is TGTGCCAGCAGCTCTCGGGCCCTCGGGGGACATTCACCCCTCCACTTT. Amino acids: CASSSRALGGHSPLHF.

This clonotype was found many times. V and J are TRBV18 and TRBJ1-2; D might be TRBD1 (5 bases). V was shortened by 3 bases and J by 3 bases, with 11 bases between the two germline ends. The CDR3 covers 14 residues. CDR1 is KGHSH and CDR2 is LQKENI in the germline V gene. CDR3 bases: TGTGCCAGCTCACCGGTGACAGAGTACTATGGCTACACCTTC. Translated, it gives CASSPVTEYYGYTF.

In regard to this clonotype: This could be a read error, since a much larger clone is one nucleotide away. This chain joins TRBV24-1 and TRBJ1-5; a possible D gene is TRBD1 (5 bases). CDR1 and CDR2 (germline): KGHDR, SFDVKD. The CDR3 has 13 residues. V lost 5 bases to trimming and J lost 9 bases, with 13 bases between them. The CDR3, as DNA: TGTGCCACCAGTGCCGGGGCAGCCCGGCCCCAGCATTTT. Protein: CATSAGAARPQHF.